What follows describes a single TCR beta chain. Its antigen is still unknown. This sample is drawn from a study of T cells in narcolepsy. The wider study: Enrolled donors included narcolepsy type 1 or type 2 patients and healthy controls. Points from the study as a whole: Reportedly, autoreactive clonotypes were serially detected in patients' blood but not controls'.

TCRdb's copy holds only in-frame clones and misses some; the assay was immunoSEQ multiplex PCR. The repertoire holds 17,000 or so clones, with 72% as singletons. Trimming pared 5 bases from V and 2 bases from J, leaving 7 bases between. This CDR3 region has 12 residues. Germline V gene lookup returns CDR1 SGHDT and CDR2 YYEEEE. Sequencing was done on a sample of CD45RA- memory CD8+ T cells from PBMCs. The chain is built from TRBV5-6 and TRBJ2-5, with D possibly TRBD2 on 5 matching bases. This TCR was recovered from a human donor with narcolepsy. The CDR3: CASSSGQETQYF. CDR3 DNA sequence: TGTGCCAGCAGTTCGGGACAAGAGACCCAGTACTTC.